The 21 T cell receptor beta chains below come from one sample, sequenced in a study of shared T cell receptors in the human thymus. Repertoires were generated with immunoSEQ multiplex PCR, while TCRdb's copy carries only in-frame clones and drops some. The sample shows hundreds of thousands of clones, approximately 85% of them seen only once. This same sample was also part of a study on human thymus T cells.

The sequenced material came from thymocytes. The receptors shown here come from a girl less than two years old with a congenital heart defect.

The CDR3 spells CASSPSRQGSSYEQYF. DNA of the CDR3: TGCGCCAGCAGCCCGTCTCGACAGGGGAGCTCCTACGAGCAGTACTTC. The chain recombines TRBV5-1 with TRBJ2-5; 8 positions match TRBD1. With the DNA end fitting TRBJ2-7 better, the J assignment may be wrong. This CDR3 has 16 amino acids. The germline CDR1 and CDR2 sequences are SGHRS and YFSETQ.

This chain connects TRBV27 to TRBJ2-2; weak D call: TRBD1 (5 bases). Trimming shortened V by 5 bases and J by 4 bases, and 14 bases separated the two germline ends. This CDR3 contains 15 residues. The germline gives CDR1 MNHEY, CDR2 SMNVEV (reference sequence). CDR3: CASSPSDSPTGELFF. The CDR3 DNA reads TGTGCCAGCAGTCCATCCGACAGTCCCACCGGGGAGCTGTTTTTT.

The V and J genes are TRBV7-7 and TRBJ2-5; TRBD2 matches at 10 bases. The length of the CDR3 is 17 residues. With V trimmed by 0 bases and J by 3 bases, 7 bases remained unmatched. The germline CDR1 and CDR2 sequences are SSHAT and FNYEAQ (reference sequence). The CDR3 spells CASSLARASGGKETQYF. CDR3 DNA sequence: TGTGCCAGCAGCTTAGCGCGGGCTAGCGGGGGCAAAGAGACCCAGTACTTC.

This chain uses TRBV6-1 with TRBJ1-6; D is ambiguous. The length of the CDR3 is 16 residues. In germline, CDR1 is MNHNS, CDR2 SASEGT. The V end lost 1 base, the J end lost 5 bases, and 12 bases lay between the germline ends. The CDR3 DNA reads as TGTGCCAGCAGTGAAGGGAGTGAGCCAGATAATTCACCCCTCCACTTT. This sequence encodes CASSEGSEPDNSPLHF.

This clone was picked up a small number of times. The rearrangement links TRBV19 to TRBJ2-7, with D possibly TRBD1 on 6 matching bases. This CDR3 comprises 17 residues. CDR1 and CDR2 from the germline V gene are LNHDA and SQIVND (reference sequence). The V and J ends lost 0 bases and 2 bases respectively, with 17 bases between them. CDR3 nucleotide sequence: TGTGCCAGTAGTATAGATGGAATCGACAGGAACACCTACGAGCAGTACTTC. Amino acid sequence: CASSIDGIDRNTYEQYF.

The CDR3 loop reads CASRLSTNPAVYEQYF. CDR3 DNA sequence: TGTGCCAGCAGACTATCGACTAACCCAGCGGTCTACGAGCAGTACTTC. The chain uses TRBV7-2 and TRBJ2-7; tentative D call: TRBD2 (5 bases). This CDR3 is built from 16 residues. CDR1 is SGHTA and CDR2 is FQGNSA in the germline V gene. Trimming took off 6 bases at V and 3 bases at J, with 21 bases between the two ends. Variable domain in full (rest from reference TRBV7-2 and TRBJ2-7): GAGVSQSPSNKVTEKGKDVELRCDPISGHTALYWYRQSLGQGLEFLIYFQGNSAPDKSGLPSDRFSAERTGGSVSTLTIQRTQQEDSAVYLCASRLSTNPAVYEQYFGPGTRLTVT.

This clone was detected only a few times. The V gene is TRBV6-1, the J gene TRBJ1-2; 10 bases agree with TRBD1. V was pared by 8 bases and J by 11 bases, with 11 bases of the junction left unmatched. The CDR3 spans 13 residues. The V gene's germline CDR1 is MNHNS and CDR2 SASEGT. CDR3 nucleotides: TGTGCCAGCGGAAGCGGGACAGGGGCTTCGTACACCTTC. Its protein product is CASGSGTGASYTF.

The J gene is TRBJ2-1, the V gene TRBV13; no clear D gene. Trimming took off 1 base at V and 7 bases at J, with 11 bases between the two ends. The CDR3 spans 14 residues. Germline V gives CDR1 PRHDT, CDR2 FYEKMQ (reference sequence). This CDR3 reads CASSLARVNNEQFF. CDR3 DNA: TGTGCCAGCAGCTTAGCTAGAGTAAATAATGAGCAGTTCTTC.

V is TRBV11-2 and J is TRBJ2-3, with 7 bases identical to TRBD1. CDR1 is SGHAT, CDR2 FQNNGV, per germline. The CDR3 runs to 17 residues. Germline trimming cut 5 bases from V and 7 bases from J; bases unmatched to any gene: 18. Here the CDR3 reads CASSPTGARLRSNTQYF. The CDR3 DNA reads as TGTGCCAGCAGCCCTACAGGGGCCCGCCTGCGGTCAAATACGCAGTATTTT.

V usage is TRBV28 and J usage is TRBJ2-7; D is ambiguous. CDR3 size: 12 residues. Between the trimmed V and J ends, which lost 4 bases and 2 bases, there was a span of 6 bases. Per germline, CDR1 MDHEN and CDR2 SYDVKM. The CDR3 protein is CASSSSPYEQYF. DNA of the CDR3: TGTGCCAGCAGTTCGTCCCCCTACGAGCAGTACTTC. Based on the CDR3 plus reference TRBV28 and TRBJ2-7, the full variable domain is DVKVTQSSRYLVKRTGEKVFLECVQDMDHENMFWYRQDPGLGLRLIYFSYDVKMKEKGDIPEGYSVSREKKERFSLILESASTNQTSMYLCASSSSPYEQYFGPGTRLTVT.

The chain couples TRBV2 to TRBJ2-5; possible D gene TRBD2, 6 bases. Between the trimmed V and J ends, which lost 11 bases and 5 bases, there was a span of 21 bases. Germline lookup yields CDR1 SNHLY and CDR2 FYNNEI. This CDR3 is 14 amino acids long. CDR3 coding DNA: TGTGCCGGGGGGAGGTATACCCCAACGGAGACCCAGTACTTC. It specifies CAGGRYTPTETQYF.

The J gene is TRBJ2-7, the V gene TRBV27; 8 bases line up with TRBD1. Per the germline V gene, CDR1 is MNHEY and CDR2 is SMNVEV (reference sequence). The CDR3 extends over 15 amino acids. Unmatched junction bases numbered 7, after V lost 2 bases and J lost 4 bases. This CDR3 is CASSLTDRVGYEQYF. The CDR3 nucleotides are TGTGCCAGCAGTTTAACGGACAGGGTAGGATACGAGCAGTACTTC.

The chain couples TRBV28 to TRBJ1-4, with D unresolved. Trimming took 3 bases from V and 0 from J, leaving 17 bases between them. The CDR3 runs 18 residues. CDR1 is MDHEN and CDR2 is SYDVKM in the germline V gene. CDR3 residues: CASSFDHRGKTTNEKLFF. The CDR3 nucleotides are TGTGCCAGCAGTTTTGATCATCGAGGAAAAACAACTAATGAAAAACTGTTTTTT. Full variable domain (outside the CDR3, taken from reference TRBV28 and TRBJ1-4): DVKVTQSSRYLVKRTGEKVFLECVQDMDHENMFWYRQDPGLGLRLIYFSYDVKMKEKGDIPEGYSVSREKKERFSLILESASTNQTSMYLCASSFDHRGKTTNEKLFFGSGTQLSVL.

This chain connects TRBV6-5 to TRBJ2-7, with no clear D. The CDR3 is 13 residues long. Germline V gives CDR1 MNHEY, CDR2 SVGAGI. Trimming removed 5 bases at V and 4 bases at J, with 12 bases between. The CDR3 protein is CASSPLTIYEQYF. Here the CDR3 DNA reads TGTGCCAGCAGTCCACTTACGATATACGAGCAGTACTTC.

The chain couples TRBV18 to TRBJ2-1, with D uncertain. Deletions cut 1 base from V and 6 bases from J, with 13 bases between. CDR1 and CDR2 from the germline V gene are KGHSH and LQKENI. The CDR3 loop spans 15 amino acids. The CDR3 nucleotides read TGTGCCAGCTCACCACTATTAACCCTATGCAATGAGCAGTTCTTC. Its protein is CASSPLLTLCNEQFF.

The count of this clone is one. The chain couples TRBV5-4 to TRBJ1-4, with 8 nucleotides matching TRBD1. From germline, CDR1 is SGHNT and CDR2 YYREEE (reference sequence). This CDR3 region has 18 residues. The ends lost 3 bases at V and 0 bases at J; junction bases unmatched: 10. CDR3 sequence reads: CASSSTDRGLPTNEKLFF. The CDR3, as DNA: TGTGCCAGCAGCTCAACTGACAGGGGCCTCCCAACTAATGAAAAACTGTTTTTT.

V usage is TRBV14 and J usage is TRBJ1-6, with 9 bases that match TRBD1. Germline trimming cut 1 base from V and 9 bases from J; bases unmatched to any gene: 4. The CDR3 loop spans 15 amino acids. CDR1 is SGHDN, CDR2 FVKESK, per germline. The CDR3 bases are TGTGCCAGCAGCCAAGGGGACAGGGACAGTTCACCCCTCCACTTT. Its translation: CASSQGDRDSSPLHF.

The chain joins TRBV20-1 to TRBJ1-2; D is uncertain. The CDR3 has 11 residues. Looked up from germline, CDR1 is DFQATT and CDR2 is SNEGSKA (reference sequence). Trimming took 7 bases from V and 8 from J, leaving 14 bases between them. As DNA, the CDR3 is TGCAGTGTCCCCCCGGGGAAAGGCTACACCTTC. Translating gives CSVPPGKGYTF.

This rearrangement joins TRBV11-2 to TRBJ2-1; perhaps TRBD1 as D (6 bases). CDR1 and CDR2 from the germline V gene are SGHAT and FQNNGV. The germline V and J ends were trimmed by 0 bases and 5 bases, with 11 bases remaining between them. The length of the CDR3 is 15 residues. As DNA, the CDR3 is TGTGCCAGCAGCTTAGATCTGGACAGAAACAATGAGCAGTTCTTC. As protein: CASSLDLDRNNEQFF. Complete variable domain (other parts from reference TRBV11-2 and TRBJ2-1): EAGVAQSPRYKIIEKRQSVAFWCNPISGHATLYWYQQILGQGPKLLIQFQNNGVVDDSQLPKDRFSAERLKGVDSTLKIQPAKLEDSAVYLCASSLDLDRNNEQFFGPGTRLTVL.

The chain has TRBV4-2 and TRBJ1-1; D ambiguous. CDR3 length equals 17 residues. CDR1 and CDR2 from the germline V gene are LGHNA and YNFKEQ. V lost 4 bases to trimming and J lost 1 base, with 19 bases between them. This CDR3 reads CASSPWARLRKNTEAFF. CDR3 sequence (DNA): TGTGCCAGCAGCCCCTGGGCCCGCCTCCGGAAGAACACTGAAGCTTTCTTT.

This clone was found once. The gene calls are TRBV7-6 and TRBJ2-3; D gene uncertain. The V end lost 1 base, the J end lost 0 bases, and 11 bases lay between the germline ends. CDR1 is SGHVS, CDR2 FNYEAQ, per germline. The CDR3 sequence is 16 residues long. The DNA of the CDR3 is TGTGCCAGCAGCTTAGTGGGCAGGCCAAGCACAGATACGCAGTATTTT. It is translated as CASSLVGRPSTDTQYF.